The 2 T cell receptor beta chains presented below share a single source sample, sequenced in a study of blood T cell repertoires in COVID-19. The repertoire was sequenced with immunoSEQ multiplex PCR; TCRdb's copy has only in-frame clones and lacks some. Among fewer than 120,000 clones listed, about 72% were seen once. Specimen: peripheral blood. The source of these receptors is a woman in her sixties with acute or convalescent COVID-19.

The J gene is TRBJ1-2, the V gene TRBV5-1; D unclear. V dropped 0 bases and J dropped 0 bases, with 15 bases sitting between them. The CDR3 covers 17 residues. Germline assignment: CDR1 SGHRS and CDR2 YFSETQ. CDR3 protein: CASSLAEGPGANYGYTF. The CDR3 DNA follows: TGCGCCAGCAGCTTGGCAGAAGGTCCGGGAGCTAACTATGGCTACACCTTC. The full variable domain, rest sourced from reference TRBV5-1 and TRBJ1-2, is KAGVTQTPRYLIKTRGQQVTLSCSPISGHRSVSWYQQTPGQGLQFLFEYFSETQRNKGNFPGRFSGRQFSNSRSEMNVSTLELGDSALYLCASSLAEGPGANYGYTFGSGTRLTVV.

DNA for the CDR3: TGTGCCAGCAGCCAGTCCGTAGTAGCGGGGGGGCCGGGCACAGATACGCAGTATTTT. Translation: CASSQSVVAGGPGTDTQYF. The chain joins TRBV4-2 to TRBJ2-3, with 11 bases that match TRBD2. This CDR3 has 19 residues. The V and J ends lost 3 bases and 1 base, in that order; junction bases with no gene match: 12. The germline V gene encodes CDR1 LGHNA and CDR2 YNFKEQ.